This T cell receptor (beta chain) comes out of a study of cytomegalovirus exposure and HLA in healthy donors. The PCR contained 60 Vbeta and 13 Jbeta primers. Study processing details: The count from a later analysis was 65 million to 90 million unique TCR beta chains, some 11 million of them shared. TCRdb's table, derived via immunoSEQ multiplex PCR, lists solely in-frame clones and lacks some. D and trimming were read from the DNA, whereas the V and J calls and clone size are those reported in that table. The table includes 100,000 or so clones, around 62% detected once. This clone was found a few times. The material sequenced was PBMCs. The TCR comes from a young man in good health and CMV-seropositive.

The CDR3 bases are TGTGCCAGCAGTTGGGACAGAAACACCATATATTTT. It is translated as CASSWDRNTIYF. V and J are TRBV6-6 and TRBJ1-3, with D perhaps matching TRBD1 (6 bases). Germline CDR1 reads MNHNY; CDR2 reads SVGAGI (reference sequence). CDR3 length: 12 residues. V lost 4 bases and J lost 5, with 6 bases in between.